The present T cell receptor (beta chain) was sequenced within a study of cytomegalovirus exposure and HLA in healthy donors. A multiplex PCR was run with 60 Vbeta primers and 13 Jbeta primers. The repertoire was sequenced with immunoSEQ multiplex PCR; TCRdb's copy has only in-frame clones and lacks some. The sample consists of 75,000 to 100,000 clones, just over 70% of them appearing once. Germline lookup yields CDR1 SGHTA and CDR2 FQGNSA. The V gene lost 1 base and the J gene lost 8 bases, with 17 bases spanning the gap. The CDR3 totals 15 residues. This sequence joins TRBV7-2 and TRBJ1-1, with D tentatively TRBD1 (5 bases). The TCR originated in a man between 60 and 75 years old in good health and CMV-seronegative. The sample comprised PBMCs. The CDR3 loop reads CASSLDFEGRGEAFF. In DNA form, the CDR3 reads TGTGCCAGCAGCTTAGATTTCGAGGGGCGGGGGGAAGCTTTCTTT. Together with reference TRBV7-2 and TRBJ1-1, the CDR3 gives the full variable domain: GAGVSQSPSNKVTEKGKDVELRCDPISGHTALYWYRQSLGQGLEFLIYFQGNSAPDKSGLPSDRFSAERTGGSVSTLTIQRTQQEDSAVYLCASSLDFEGRGEAFFGQGTRLTVV.